This is a list of T cell receptor beta chains from one sample in a study of T cell responses to AZD1222 COVID-19 vaccine. Assay used: immunoSEQ multiplex PCR; TCRdb lists only in-frame clones, some missing. The sample shows 75,000 to 100,000 clones, roughly nine tenths of them seen only once. This specimen consisted of peripheral blood, obtained on day 0 of AZD1222 vaccination. These receptors came from an adult in good health. Each CDR3 is given with its conserved first and last residue. D genes are given only for firm matches. For some rows the clone size is stated as once, few or many, or as a class when expanded; others skip it.

v_call: TRBV27
j_call: TRBJ1-2
d_call: -
clone_size: few
cdr3_aa: CASSLSGQFYGYTF
cdr3_nt: TGTGCCAGCAGTTTAAGCGGACAGTTCTATGGCTACACCTTC

v_call: TRBV6-5
j_call: TRBJ2-2
d_call: -
clone_size: once
cdr3_aa: CASAVGVDTGELFF
cdr3_nt: TGTGCCTCGGCGGTGGGAGTGGACACCGGGGAGCTGTTTTTT

v_call: TRBV6-2/TRBV6-3
j_call: TRBJ1-4
d_call: -
clone_size: -
cdr3_aa: CASSLYRAPEEKLFF
cdr3_nt: TGTGCCAGCAGTTTGTACAGGGCCCCGGAGGAAAAACTGTTTTTT

v_call: TRBV9
j_call: TRBJ1-6
d_call: TRBD1
clone_size: -
cdr3_aa: CASSPRQGESSPLHF
cdr3_nt: TGTGCCAGCAGCCCCAGACAGGGGGAATCTTCACCCCTCCACTTT

v_call: TRBV16
j_call: TRBJ1-4
d_call: -
clone_size: -
cdr3_aa: CASSLTETRGGINEKLFF
cdr3_nt: TGTGCCAGCAGCCTAACCGAAACGAGGGGTGGAATTAATGAAAAACTGTTTTTT

v_call: TRBV4-1
j_call: TRBJ2-3
d_call: TRBD2
clone_size: -
cdr3_aa: CASSQGPSGRVDTQYF
cdr3_nt: TGCGCCAGCAGCCAAGGTCCTAGCGGGAGAGTGGATACGCAGTATTTT

v_call: TRBV18
j_call: TRBJ1-5
d_call: TRBD1
clone_size: once
cdr3_aa: CASSRGTGGAGNQPQHF
cdr3_nt: TGTGCCAGCTCACGCGGGACAGGGGGCGCAGGCAATCAGCCCCAGCATTTT

v_call: TRBV7-8
j_call: TRBJ1-1
d_call: -
clone_size: -
cdr3_aa: CASSELYGARAMGYTEAFF
cdr3_nt: TGTGCCAGCAGCGAATTATACGGGGCCAGGGCGATGGGATACACTGAAGCTTTCTTT

v_call: TRBV12-3/TRBV12-4
j_call: TRBJ1-2
d_call: -
clone_size: -
cdr3_aa: CASSLRGGYGYTF
cdr3_nt: TGTGCCAGCAGTTTAAGGGGTGGCTATGGCTACACCTTC

v_call: TRBV2
j_call: TRBJ2-7
d_call: -
clone_size: -
cdr3_aa: CASSESGFGYEQYF
cdr3_nt: TGTGCCAGCAGTGAGTCGGGGTTCGGCTACGAGCAGTACTTC

v_call: TRBV19
j_call: TRBJ2-1
d_call: -
clone_size: once
cdr3_aa: CASSIFRGGEQFF
cdr3_nt: TGTGCCAGTAGTATATTCCGGGGAGGCGAGCAGTTCTTC

v_call: TRBV5-1
j_call: TRBJ1-1
d_call: -
clone_size: -
cdr3_aa: CASSLTANTEAFF
cdr3_nt: TGCGCCAGCAGCTTAACAGCTAACACTGAAGCTTTCTTT

v_call: TRBV14
j_call: TRBJ1-1
d_call: -
clone_size: -
cdr3_aa: CASSQEGQAEAFF
cdr3_nt: TGTGCCAGCAGCCAAGAGGGGCAGGCTGAAGCTTTCTTT

v_call: TRBV27
j_call: TRBJ2-1
d_call: -
clone_size: -
cdr3_aa: CASSLSGNEQFF
cdr3_nt: TGTGCCAGCAGTTTATCGGGTAATGAGCAGTTCTTC

v_call: TRBV7-9
j_call: TRBJ1-1
d_call: -
clone_size: once
cdr3_aa: CASSPQLNTEAFF
cdr3_nt: TGTGCCAGCAGCCCCCAGCTGAACACTGAAGCTTTCTTT

v_call: TRBV6-2/TRBV6-3
j_call: TRBJ1-4
d_call: -
clone_size: -
cdr3_aa: CASSYVGATNEKLFF
cdr3_nt: TGTGCCAGCAGTTACGTGGGAGCAACTAATGAAAAACTGTTTTTT

v_call: TRBV2
j_call: TRBJ1-1
d_call: -
clone_size: -
cdr3_aa: CATSRTVNTEAFF
cdr3_nt: TGTGCCACCAGTCGGACGGTCAACACTGAAGCTTTCTTT

v_call: TRBV28
j_call: TRBJ2-2
d_call: -
clone_size: -
cdr3_aa: CASSSPADTGELFF
cdr3_nt: TGTGCCAGCAGTTCCCCCGCCGACACCGGGGAGCTGTTTTTT

v_call: TRBV2
j_call: TRBJ1-2
d_call: -
clone_size: -
cdr3_aa: CASSGRGESNGYTF
cdr3_nt: TGTGCCAGCAGTGGACGTGGGGAATCGAATGGCTACACCTTC

v_call: TRBV2
j_call: TRBJ1-2
d_call: -
clone_size: -
cdr3_aa: CASSVKTAKNYGYTF
cdr3_nt: TGTGCCAGCAGTGTCAAAACGGCTAAAAACTATGGCTACACCTTC

v_call: TRBV10-3
j_call: TRBJ1-2
d_call: TRBD1
clone_size: -
cdr3_aa: CAISEGQGINYGYTF
cdr3_nt: TGTGCCATCAGTGAAGGACAGGGCATAAACTATGGCTACACCTTC

v_call: TRBV9
j_call: TRBJ2-7
d_call: -
clone_size: -
cdr3_aa: CASSVGWAQSYEQYF
cdr3_nt: TGTGCCAGCAGCGTGGGCTGGGCCCAGTCGTACGAGCAGTACTTC

v_call: TRBV4-2
j_call: TRBJ2-2
d_call: TRBD2
clone_size: -
cdr3_aa: CASSQAGTAGDDGELFF
cdr3_nt: TGTGCCAGCAGCCAAGCGGGTACTGCGGGAGATGACGGGGAGCTGTTTTTT

v_call: TRBV19
j_call: TRBJ1-1
d_call: -
clone_size: -
cdr3_aa: CASSITLNTEAFF
cdr3_nt: TGTGCCAGTAGTATTACTCTGAACACTGAAGCTTTCTTT

v_call: TRBV27
j_call: TRBJ1-5
d_call: -
clone_size: -
cdr3_aa: CASSFGVWGHF
cdr3_nt: TGTGCCAGCAGTTTCGGGGTTTGGGGGCATTTT

v_call: TRBV7-2
j_call: TRBJ2-7
d_call: -
clone_size: -
cdr3_aa: CASSFGGGSFRYEQYF
cdr3_nt: TGTGCCAGCAGCTTCGGGGGAGGATCGTTTCGTTACGAGCAGTACTTC

v_call: TRBV7-2
j_call: TRBJ2-2
d_call: -
clone_size: -
cdr3_aa: CASSPQEGGITGELFF
cdr3_nt: TGTGCCAGCAGCCCACAAGAAGGGGGAATCACCGGGGAGCTGTTTTTT

v_call: TRBV5-1
j_call: TRBJ1-1
d_call: TRBD1
clone_size: -
cdr3_aa: CASSLLAGGNTEAFF
cdr3_nt: TGCGCCAGCAGCTTGTTAGCAGGGGGGAACACTGAAGCTTTCTTT

v_call: TRBV9
j_call: TRBJ2-7
d_call: -
clone_size: -
cdr3_aa: CASSPNRDITYEQYF
cdr3_nt: TGTGCCAGCAGCCCCAATCGGGACATTACCTACGAGCAGTACTTC